This is a list of T cell receptor beta chains from one sample in a study of early T cells in non-severe SARS-CoV-2 infection. MiXCR was run by TCRdb on the 5' RACE reads, yielding one entry per CDR3 protein. Of about 68,000 distinct CDR3 sequences listed, 11% are singletons. What was sequenced was whole blood. The receptors here all came from an adult who was a healthcare worker with PCR-confirmed SARS-CoV-2 infection or an uninfected control (not recorded which). Each CDR3 is given with its conserved first and last residue. The order of the fields is clone size, D gene, J gene, V gene, CDR3 length, CDR3 DNA, CDR3 protein. The D gene is left open where the match is weak. Only some rows state a clone size, as once, few, many or a class for expanded clones.

clone_size: .; d_call: .; j_call: TRBJ2-2; v_call: TRBV11-2; cdr3_length: 16; cdr3_nt: TGTGCCAGCAGCCCGATCTGGCTGACGAACACCGGGGAGCTGTTTTTT; cdr3_aa: CASSPIWLTNTGELFF
clone_size: .; d_call: .; j_call: TRBJ1-1; v_call: TRBV12-3/TRBV12-4; cdr3_length: 14; cdr3_nt: TGTGCCAGCAGTTTAAACAGGGAGGACACTGAAGCTTTCTTT; cdr3_aa: CASSLNREDTEAFF
clone_size: many; d_call: .; j_call: TRBJ2-1; v_call: TRBV18; cdr3_length: 16; cdr3_nt: TGTGCCAGCTCACCACCTAGCGGTCTGTCCTACAATGAGCAGTTCTTC; cdr3_aa: CASSPPSGLSYNEQFF
clone_size: few; d_call: .; j_call: TRBJ1-1; v_call: TRBV28; cdr3_length: 12; cdr3_nt: TGTGCCAGCAGTCGGGGCGGCACTGAAGCTTTCTTT; cdr3_aa: CASSRGGTEAFF
clone_size: .; d_call: .; j_call: TRBJ2-3; v_call: TRBV4-1; cdr3_length: 13; cdr3_nt: TGCGCCAGCAGCCAAGAGCCTGGATATACGCAGTATTTT; cdr3_aa: CASSQEPGYTQYF
clone_size: few; d_call: TRBD2; j_call: TRBJ2-5; v_call: TRBV7-9; cdr3_length: 18; cdr3_nt: TGTGCCAGCAGCTTAGTATTAACTAGCGGGAGAGGACGAGAGACCCAGTACTTC; cdr3_aa: CASSLVLTSGRGRETQYF
clone_size: .; d_call: .; j_call: TRBJ1-2; v_call: TRBV28; cdr3_length: 13; cdr3_nt: TGTGCCAGCAGTTTAGAACAACCCTATGGCTACACCTTC; cdr3_aa: CASSLEQPYGYTF
clone_size: few; d_call: TRBD1; j_call: TRBJ2-1; v_call: TRBV7-2; cdr3_length: 15; cdr3_nt: TGTGCCAGCAGCGAACCGGGACAGTTCTACAATGAGCAGTTCTTC; cdr3_aa: CASSEPGQFYNEQFF
clone_size: .; d_call: .; j_call: TRBJ2-1; v_call: TRBV5-6; cdr3_length: 13; cdr3_nt: TGTGCCAGCAGTAACGACAACCACAATGAGCAGTTCTTC; cdr3_aa: CASSNDNHNEQFF
clone_size: few; d_call: TRBD2; j_call: TRBJ2-7; v_call: TRBV28; cdr3_length: 15; cdr3_nt: TGTGCCAGCAGCAATAGAGGGCGGGGGTCCTACGAGCAGTACTTC; cdr3_aa: CASSNRGRGSYEQYF
clone_size: .; d_call: .; j_call: TRBJ1-1; v_call: TRBV18; cdr3_length: 14; cdr3_nt: TGTGCCAGCTCACCAGTTGAAATGAACACTGAAGCTTTCTTT; cdr3_aa: CASSPVEMNTEAFF
clone_size: many; d_call: .; j_call: TRBJ2-2; v_call: TRBV21-1; cdr3_length: 15; cdr3_nt: TGTGCCAGCAGCAAAGTGATGGGGAACACCGGGGAGCTGTTTTTT; cdr3_aa: CASSKVMGNTGELFF
clone_size: few; d_call: TRBD2; j_call: TRBJ2-5; v_call: TRBV7-2; cdr3_length: 17; cdr3_nt: TGTGCCAGCAGCCCTGACCATACTAGCGGGAGGGCCGAGACCCAGTACTTC; cdr3_aa: CASSPDHTSGRAETQYF
clone_size: .; d_call: .; j_call: TRBJ2-7; v_call: TRBV2; cdr3_length: 15; cdr3_nt: TGTGCCAGCAGTGAGTCACAGGGTTACTCCTACGAGCAGTACTTC; cdr3_aa: CASSESQGYSYEQYF
clone_size: .; d_call: TRBD1; j_call: TRBJ1-1; v_call: TRBV20-1; cdr3_length: 12; cdr3_nt: TGCAGTGCTAGAGAGGGGGACAGGGAGGCTTTCTTT; cdr3_aa: CSAREGDREAFF
clone_size: .; d_call: .; j_call: TRBJ2-1; v_call: TRBV5-1; cdr3_length: 13; cdr3_nt: TGCGCCAGCAGCTTAGGAGGGCCCAATGAGCAGTTCTTC; cdr3_aa: CASSLGGPNEQFF
clone_size: many; d_call: .; j_call: TRBJ2-7; v_call: TRBV21-1; cdr3_length: 15; cdr3_nt: TGTGCCAGCAGCTCACGTCCGGGAAGGAACTACGAGCAGTACTTC; cdr3_aa: CASSSRPGRNYEQYF
clone_size: .; d_call: .; j_call: TRBJ2-5; v_call: TRBV10-1; cdr3_length: 13; cdr3_nt: TGCGCCAGCAGTGCCGGGAGAGGGGAGACCCAGTACTTC; cdr3_aa: CASSAGRGETQYF
clone_size: few; d_call: .; j_call: TRBJ2-7; v_call: TRBV3-1; cdr3_length: 15; cdr3_nt: TGTGCCAGCAGCCAAGAGGGGGGGCGCTCCTACGAGCAGTACTTC; cdr3_aa: CASSQEGGRSYEQYF
clone_size: few; d_call: .; j_call: TRBJ2-7; v_call: TRBV18; cdr3_length: 16; cdr3_nt: TGTGCCAGCTCACCAGAGAGGGGCCCTATGTCTACGGTGCAGTACTTC; cdr3_aa: CASSPERGPMSTVQYF
clone_size: few; d_call: TRBD1; j_call: TRBJ2-7; v_call: TRBV4-1; cdr3_length: 13; cdr3_nt: TGCGCCAGCCAGACAGGGAATCCCTCCGAGCAGTACTTC; cdr3_aa: CASQTGNPSEQYF
clone_size: .; d_call: .; j_call: TRBJ2-2; v_call: TRBV5-6; cdr3_length: 13; cdr3_nt: TGTGCCAGCAGCGGGCGGAACACCGGGGAGCTGTTTTTT; cdr3_aa: CASSGRNTGELFF
clone_size: .; d_call: TRBD1; j_call: TRBJ2-3; v_call: TRBV6-1; cdr3_length: 14; cdr3_nt: TGTGCCAGCAACGAGGGGGCGGGCACAGATACGCAGTATTTT; cdr3_aa: CASNEGAGTDTQYF
clone_size: .; d_call: .; j_call: TRBJ2-7; v_call: TRBV27; cdr3_length: 14; cdr3_nt: TGTGCCAGCAGTCCAGGGGCCCATGCCTACGAGCAGTACTTC; cdr3_aa: CASSPGAHAYEQYF
clone_size: .; d_call: TRBD1; j_call: TRBJ1-1; v_call: TRBV7-3; cdr3_length: 16; cdr3_nt: TGTGCCAGCAGTTATGGCACCGGGACAGGGGCGACTGTAGCTTTCTTT; cdr3_aa: CASSYGTGTGATVAFF
clone_size: few; d_call: TRBD1; j_call: TRBJ2-1; v_call: TRBV9; cdr3_length: 15; cdr3_nt: TGTGCCAGCAGCGCAGGGGGTGCCCGATACAATGAGCAGTTCTTC; cdr3_aa: CASSAGGARYNEQFF
clone_size: .; d_call: TRBD2; j_call: TRBJ2-3; v_call: TRBV20-1; cdr3_length: 12; cdr3_nt: TGCAGTGTAGCGGGAGGCACAGATACGCAGTATTTT; cdr3_aa: CSVAGGTDTQYF
clone_size: .; d_call: .; j_call: TRBJ2-2; v_call: TRBV4-2; cdr3_length: 17; cdr3_nt: TGTGCCAGCAGCCAGGATACAGGGAAAAAAAACACCGGGGAGCTGTTTTTT; cdr3_aa: CASSQDTGKKNTGELFF
clone_size: .; d_call: .; j_call: TRBJ1-6; v_call: TRBV18; cdr3_length: 15; cdr3_nt: TGTGCCAGCTCAACGGCCAGCGGGGGTAATTCACCCCTCCACTTT; cdr3_aa: CASSTASGGNSPLHF
clone_size: .; d_call: .; j_call: TRBJ2-4; v_call: TRBV6-1; cdr3_length: 15; cdr3_nt: TGTGCCAGCAACCTCGAACGTAGCGGCAAAAACATTCAGTACTTC; cdr3_aa: CASNLERSGKNIQYF
clone_size: many; d_call: .; j_call: TRBJ2-7; v_call: TRBV6-6; cdr3_length: 15; cdr3_nt: TGTGCCAGCAGCCCCACCCGGGAGTTCCGGTACGAGCAGTACTTC; cdr3_aa: CASSPTREFRYEQYF
clone_size: .; d_call: TRBD2; j_call: TRBJ2-2; v_call: TRBV10-1; cdr3_length: 15; cdr3_nt: TGCGCCAGCAGTGACAGACTAGCCGCCACCGGGGAGCTGTTTTTT; cdr3_aa: CASSDRLAATGELFF
clone_size: .; d_call: TRBD1; j_call: TRBJ2-7; v_call: TRBV18; cdr3_length: 15; cdr3_nt: TGTGCCAGCTCACCACCGGGTCAGGGGGCCCACGAGCAGTACTTC; cdr3_aa: CASSPPGQGAHEQYF
clone_size: many; d_call: TRBD2; j_call: TRBJ2-2; v_call: TRBV6-4; cdr3_length: 14; cdr3_nt: TGTGCCAGCAGGCCCGGGGGGAGCACCGGGGAGCTGTTTTTT; cdr3_aa: CASRPGGSTGELFF
clone_size: .; d_call: .; j_call: TRBJ1-6; v_call: TRBV27; cdr3_length: 12; cdr3_nt: TGTGCCAGCAGTTTTAGAGGTTCACCCCTCCACTTT; cdr3_aa: CASSFRGSPLHF
clone_size: many; d_call: TRBD2; j_call: TRBJ2-7; v_call: TRBV5-8; cdr3_length: 15; cdr3_nt: TGTGCCAGCAGCTTGATCGCGGGAGGTGCCTACGAGCAGTACTTC; cdr3_aa: CASSLIAGGAYEQYF
clone_size: .; d_call: .; j_call: TRBJ2-5; v_call: TRBV6-6; cdr3_length: 11; cdr3_nt: TGTGCCAGCAGGCGGCGAGAGACCCAGTACTTC; cdr3_aa: CASRRRETQYF
clone_size: .; d_call: .; j_call: TRBJ2-1; v_call: TRBV14; cdr3_length: 14; cdr3_nt: TGTGCCAGCACCCCTAGTCACCCCTACAATGAGCAGTTCTTC; cdr3_aa: CASTPSHPYNEQFF
clone_size: few; d_call: .; j_call: TRBJ2-3; v_call: TRBV27; cdr3_length: 12; cdr3_nt: TGTGCCAGCAGTCCCCAATCAGATACGCAGTATTTT; cdr3_aa: CASSPQSDTQYF
clone_size: few; d_call: TRBD1; j_call: TRBJ2-7; v_call: TRBV5-4; cdr3_length: 15; cdr3_nt: TGTGCCAGCAGCTCTCGGACAGGGTCCTCCTACGAGCAGTACTTC; cdr3_aa: CASSSRTGSSYEQYF
clone_size: few; d_call: TRBD1; j_call: TRBJ1-2; v_call: TRBV7-2; cdr3_length: 17; cdr3_nt: TGTGCCAGCAGCTTAGCGCATTTGTCGCAGGGGGGATATGGCTACACCTTC; cdr3_aa: CASSLAHLSQGGYGYTF
clone_size: many; d_call: TRBD2; j_call: TRBJ2-1; v_call: TRBV5-1; cdr3_length: 14; cdr3_nt: TGCGCCAGCAGCTCACCAAGCGGGACTAATGAGCAGTTCTTC; cdr3_aa: CASSSPSGTNEQFF
clone_size: .; d_call: TRBD2; j_call: TRBJ2-7; v_call: TRBV4-1; cdr3_length: 15; cdr3_nt: TGCGCCAGCAGCTCCCAGACTAGCGGGAGTTACGAGCAGTACTTC; cdr3_aa: CASSSQTSGSYEQYF
clone_size: many; d_call: .; j_call: TRBJ2-1; v_call: TRBV7-3; cdr3_length: 15; cdr3_nt: TGTGCCAGCAGCCCACGCGGGGATTCCTACAATGAGCAGTTCTTC; cdr3_aa: CASSPRGDSYNEQFF
clone_size: few; d_call: .; j_call: TRBJ2-2; v_call: TRBV5-1; cdr3_length: 17; cdr3_nt: TGTGCCAGCAGCTCCGGCGTGGGGTCAGACAACACCGGGGAGCTGTTTTTT; cdr3_aa: CASSSGVGSDNTGELFF
clone_size: .; d_call: .; j_call: TRBJ1-1; v_call: TRBV5-6; cdr3_length: 13; cdr3_nt: TGTGCCAGCAGCTTGGGGGCCGGGACCCAAGCTTTCTTT; cdr3_aa: CASSLGAGTQAFF
clone_size: few; d_call: .; j_call: TRBJ2-6; v_call: TRBV5-1; cdr3_length: 14; cdr3_nt: TGCGCCAGCAGCTCATTTTCTGGGGCCAACGTCCTGACTTTC; cdr3_aa: CASSSFSGANVLTF
clone_size: few; d_call: TRBD2; j_call: TRBJ2-1; v_call: TRBV6-2/TRBV6-3; cdr3_length: 15; cdr3_nt: TGTGCCAGCACATCGAGGACTAGCGGGATAAATGAGCAGTTCTTC; cdr3_aa: CASTSRTSGINEQFF
clone_size: .; d_call: TRBD2; j_call: TRBJ2-1; v_call: TRBV18; cdr3_length: 16; cdr3_nt: TGTGCCAGCTCACCACCGGCTAGCGGGAGCTACAATGAGCAGTTCTTC; cdr3_aa: CASSPPASGSYNEQFF
clone_size: .; d_call: TRBD2; j_call: TRBJ2-1; v_call: TRBV20-1; cdr3_length: 14; cdr3_nt: TGCAGTGCGCTGACTAGCGGGCCTTACAATGAGCAGTTCTTC; cdr3_aa: CSALTSGPYNEQFF
clone_size: few; d_call: .; j_call: TRBJ2-2; v_call: TRBV7-6; cdr3_length: 11; cdr3_nt: TGTGCCAGCAGCATCCAGGGGGAGCTGTTTTTT; cdr3_aa: CASSIQGELFF
clone_size: many; d_call: .; j_call: TRBJ2-7; v_call: TRBV2; cdr3_length: 12; cdr3_nt: TGTGCCAGCAGTGATGGAACCTACGAGCAGTACTTC; cdr3_aa: CASSDGTYEQYF
clone_size: .; d_call: .; j_call: TRBJ2-6; v_call: TRBV7-8; cdr3_length: 15; cdr3_nt: TGTGCCAGCAGCCAAGCCCCCTCTGGGGCCAACGTCCTGACTTTC; cdr3_aa: CASSQAPSGANVLTF
clone_size: .; d_call: .; j_call: TRBJ1-2; v_call: TRBV30; cdr3_length: 11; cdr3_nt: TGTGCCTGGAGTGTCGTGGGAGGCTACACCTTC; cdr3_aa: CAWSVVGGYTF
clone_size: .; d_call: TRBD2; j_call: TRBJ2-7; v_call: TRBV7-2; cdr3_length: 17; cdr3_nt: TGTGCCAGCAGCTTACACCCTAGCGGGAGTTATCCCTACGAGCAGTACTTC; cdr3_aa: CASSLHPSGSYPYEQYF
clone_size: .; d_call: .; j_call: TRBJ2-1; v_call: TRBV24-1; cdr3_length: 18; cdr3_nt: TGTGCCACCAGTGACTCGACGCCCAGACTAGTTGCTTACAATGAGCAGTTCTTC; cdr3_aa: CATSDSTPRLVAYNEQFF